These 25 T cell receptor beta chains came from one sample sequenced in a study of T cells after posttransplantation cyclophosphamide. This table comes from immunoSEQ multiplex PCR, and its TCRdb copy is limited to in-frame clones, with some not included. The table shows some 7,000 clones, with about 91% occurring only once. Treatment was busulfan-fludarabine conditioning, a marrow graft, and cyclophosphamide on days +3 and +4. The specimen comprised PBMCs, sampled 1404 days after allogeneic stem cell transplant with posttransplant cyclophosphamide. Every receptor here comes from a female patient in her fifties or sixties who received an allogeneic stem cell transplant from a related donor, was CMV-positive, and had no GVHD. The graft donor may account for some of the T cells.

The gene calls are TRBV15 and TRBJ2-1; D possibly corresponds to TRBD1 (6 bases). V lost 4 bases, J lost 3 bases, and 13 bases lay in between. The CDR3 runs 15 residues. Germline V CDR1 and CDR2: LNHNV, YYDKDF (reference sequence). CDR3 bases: TGTGCCACCAGCAAATCCGGGACACTCTACAATGAGCAGTTCTTC. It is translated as CATSKSGTLYNEQFF.

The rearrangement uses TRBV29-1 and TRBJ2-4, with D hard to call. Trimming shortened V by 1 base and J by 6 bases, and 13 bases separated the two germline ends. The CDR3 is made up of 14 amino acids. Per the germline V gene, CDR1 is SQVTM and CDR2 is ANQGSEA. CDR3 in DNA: TGCAGCGTTGAAGGTCTAACGGAGAGAAACATTCAGTACTTC. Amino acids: CSVEGLTERNIQYF. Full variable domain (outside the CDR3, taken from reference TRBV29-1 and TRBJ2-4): SAVISQKPSRDICQRGTSLTIQCQVDSQVTMMFWYRQQPGQSLTLIATANQGSEATYESGFVIDKFPISRPNLTFSTLTVSNMSPEDSSIYLCSVEGLTERNIQYFGAGTRLSVL.

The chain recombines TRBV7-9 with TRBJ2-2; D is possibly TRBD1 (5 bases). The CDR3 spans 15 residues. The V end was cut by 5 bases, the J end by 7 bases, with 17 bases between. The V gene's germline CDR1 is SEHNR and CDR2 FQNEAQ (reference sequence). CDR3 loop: CASSRSTGSGGELFF. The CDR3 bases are TGTGCCAGCAGCCGTTCAACAGGTTCGGGCGGGGAGCTGTTTTTT.

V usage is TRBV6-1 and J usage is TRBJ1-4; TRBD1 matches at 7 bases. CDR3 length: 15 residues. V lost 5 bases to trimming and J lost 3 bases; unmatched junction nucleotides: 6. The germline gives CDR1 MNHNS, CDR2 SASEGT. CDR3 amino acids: CASSPPGQPNEKLFF. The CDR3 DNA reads TGTGCCAGCAGTCCACCGGGACAGCCTAATGAAAAACTGTTTTTT.

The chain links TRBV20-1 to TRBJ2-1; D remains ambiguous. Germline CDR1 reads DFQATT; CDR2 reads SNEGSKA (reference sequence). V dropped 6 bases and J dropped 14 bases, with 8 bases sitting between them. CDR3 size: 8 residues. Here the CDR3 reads CSAFEEFF. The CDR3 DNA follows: TGCAGTGCCTTCGAGGAGTTCTTC.

The CDR3: CASTGIIEQYF. The CDR3 DNA sequence: TGTGCCAGCACCGGGATCATCGAGCAGTACTTC. The V call is TRBV11-2, the J call TRBJ2-7, with a possible D match to TRBD2 (5 bases). Germline V lookup: CDR1 SGHAT, CDR2 FQNNGV. V dropped 7 bases and J dropped 6 bases, with 10 bases sitting between them. The CDR3 runs to 11 residues.

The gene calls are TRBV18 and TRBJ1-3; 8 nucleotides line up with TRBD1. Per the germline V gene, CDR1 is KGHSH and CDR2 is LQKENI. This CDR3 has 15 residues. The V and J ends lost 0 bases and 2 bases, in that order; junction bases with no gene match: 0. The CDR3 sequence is CASSPPTGAGNTIYF. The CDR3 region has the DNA TGTGCCAGCTCACCACCGACAGGGGCTGGAAACACCATATATTTT.

The CDR3 nucleotides read TGTGCCAGTAGTATTTGGTCGGTGACTGAAGCTTTCTTT. Translating it yields CASSIWSVTEAFF. This chain joins TRBV19 and TRBJ1-1; the D is unclear. Trimming removed 3 bases from V and 5 bases from J, with 10 bases in between. The CDR3 consists of 13 residues. Germline V gene lookup returns CDR1 LNHDA and CDR2 SQIVND (reference sequence). Full variable domain (remainder filled in from reference TRBV19 and TRBJ1-1): DGGITQSPKYLFRKEGQNVTLSCEQNLNHDAMYWYRQDPGQGLRLIYYSQIVNDFQKGDIAEGYSVSREKKESFPLTVTSAQKNPTAFYLCASSIWSVTEAFFGQGTRLTVV.

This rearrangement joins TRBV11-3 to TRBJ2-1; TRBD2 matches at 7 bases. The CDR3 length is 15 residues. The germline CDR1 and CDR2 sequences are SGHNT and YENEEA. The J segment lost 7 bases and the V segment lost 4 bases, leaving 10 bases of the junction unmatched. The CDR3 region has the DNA TGTGCCAGCAGCTGGGGAGGGGCAAGGGATAATGAGCAGTTCTTC. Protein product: CASSWGGARDNEQFF.

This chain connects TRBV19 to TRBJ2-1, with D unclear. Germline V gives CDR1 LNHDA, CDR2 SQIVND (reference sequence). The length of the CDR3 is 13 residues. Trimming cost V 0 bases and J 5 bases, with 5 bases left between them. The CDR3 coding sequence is TGTGCCAGTAGTATAGATGGCAACAATGAGCAGTTCTTC. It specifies CASSIDGNNEQFF.

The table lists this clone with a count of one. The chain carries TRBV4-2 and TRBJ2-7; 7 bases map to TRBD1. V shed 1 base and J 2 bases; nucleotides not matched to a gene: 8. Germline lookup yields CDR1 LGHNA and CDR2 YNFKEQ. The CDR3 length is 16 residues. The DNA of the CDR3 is TGTGCCAGCAGCCAAGGGATACAGGGGTTAACCTACGAGCAGTACTTC. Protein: CASSQGIQGLTYEQYF.

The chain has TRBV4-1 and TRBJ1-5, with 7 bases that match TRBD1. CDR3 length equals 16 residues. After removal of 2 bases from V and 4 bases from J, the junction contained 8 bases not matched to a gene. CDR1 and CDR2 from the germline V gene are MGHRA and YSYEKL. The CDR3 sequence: CASSQRQGLKNQPQHF. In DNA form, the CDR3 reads TGCGCCAGCAGCCAAAGACAGGGTCTAAAGAATCAGCCCCAGCATTTT.

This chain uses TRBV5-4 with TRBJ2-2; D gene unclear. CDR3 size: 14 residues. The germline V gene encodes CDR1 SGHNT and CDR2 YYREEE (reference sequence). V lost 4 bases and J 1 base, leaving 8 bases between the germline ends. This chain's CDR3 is CASSPTVNTGELFF. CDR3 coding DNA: TGTGCCAGCAGCCCAACGGTGAACACCGGGGAGCTGTTTTTT.

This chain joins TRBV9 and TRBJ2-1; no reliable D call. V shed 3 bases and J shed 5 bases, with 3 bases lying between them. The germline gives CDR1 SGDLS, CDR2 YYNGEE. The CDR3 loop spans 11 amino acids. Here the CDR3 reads CASSADNEQFF. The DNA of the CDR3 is TGTGCCAGCAGCGCGGACAATGAGCAGTTCTTC.

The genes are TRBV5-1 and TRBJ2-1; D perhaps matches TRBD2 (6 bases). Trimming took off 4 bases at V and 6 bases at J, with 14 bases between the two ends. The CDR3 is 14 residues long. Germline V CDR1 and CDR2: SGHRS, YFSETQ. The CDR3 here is CASSVQTSLNEQFF. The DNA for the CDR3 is TGCGCCAGCAGCGTACAAACTAGCCTCAATGAGCAGTTCTTC.

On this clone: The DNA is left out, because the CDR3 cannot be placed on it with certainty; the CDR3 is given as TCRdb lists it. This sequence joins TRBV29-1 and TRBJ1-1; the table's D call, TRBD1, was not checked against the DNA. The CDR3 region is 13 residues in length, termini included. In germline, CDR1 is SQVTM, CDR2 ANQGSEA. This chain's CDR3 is CSVGTGINTESFF.

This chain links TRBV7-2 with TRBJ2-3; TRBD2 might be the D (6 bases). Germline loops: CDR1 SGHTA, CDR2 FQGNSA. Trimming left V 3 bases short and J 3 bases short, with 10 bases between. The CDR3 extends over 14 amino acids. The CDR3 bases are TGTGCCAGCAGCTTGGACTACATAACAGATACGCAGTATTTT. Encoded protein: CASSLDYITDTQYF.

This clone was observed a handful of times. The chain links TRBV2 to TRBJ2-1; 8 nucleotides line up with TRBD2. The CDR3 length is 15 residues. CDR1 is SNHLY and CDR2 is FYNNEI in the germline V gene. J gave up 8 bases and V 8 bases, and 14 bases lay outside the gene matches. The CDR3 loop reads CASEKTGLVIDEQFF. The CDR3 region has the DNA TGTGCCAGCGAGAAAACGGGACTAGTCATCGATGAGCAGTTCTTC.

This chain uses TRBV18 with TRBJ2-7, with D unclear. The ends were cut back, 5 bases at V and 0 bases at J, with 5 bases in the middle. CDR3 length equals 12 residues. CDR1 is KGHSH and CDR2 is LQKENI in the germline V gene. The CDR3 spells CASSWSSYEQYF. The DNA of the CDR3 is TGTGCCAGCTCATGGAGCTCCTACGAGCAGTACTTC.

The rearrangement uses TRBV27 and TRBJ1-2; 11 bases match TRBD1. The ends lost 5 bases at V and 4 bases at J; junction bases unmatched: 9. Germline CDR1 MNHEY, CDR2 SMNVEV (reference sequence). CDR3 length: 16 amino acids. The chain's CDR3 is CASSRPPGTGGYGYTF. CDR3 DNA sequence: TGTGCCAGCAGTCGCCCACCCGGGACAGGGGGCTATGGCTACACCTTC.

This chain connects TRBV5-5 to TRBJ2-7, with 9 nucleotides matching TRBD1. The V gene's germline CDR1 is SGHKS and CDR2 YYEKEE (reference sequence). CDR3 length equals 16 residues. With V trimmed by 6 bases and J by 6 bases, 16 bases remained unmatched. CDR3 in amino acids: CASILPPGQGDGEQYF. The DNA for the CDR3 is TGTGCCAGCATACTTCCCCCGGGACAGGGAGATGGCGAGCAGTACTTC.

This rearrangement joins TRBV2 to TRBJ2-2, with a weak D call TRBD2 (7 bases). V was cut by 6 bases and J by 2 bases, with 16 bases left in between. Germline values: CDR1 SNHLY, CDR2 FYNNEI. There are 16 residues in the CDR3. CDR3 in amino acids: CASRWEGGSNTGELFF. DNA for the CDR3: TGTGCCAGCAGGTGGGAGGGGGGTTCTAACACCGGGGAGCTGTTTTTT.

CDR3 in DNA: TGCGCCAGCAGTCGGAGTGAACGTACTGAAGCTTTCTTT. This translates into CASSRSERTEAFF. The chain is built from TRBV10-2 and TRBJ1-1; no clear D. The ends were cut back, 5 bases at V and 5 bases at J, with 12 bases in the middle. CDR1 and CDR2 (germline): WSHSY, SAAADI. CDR3 size: 13 residues.

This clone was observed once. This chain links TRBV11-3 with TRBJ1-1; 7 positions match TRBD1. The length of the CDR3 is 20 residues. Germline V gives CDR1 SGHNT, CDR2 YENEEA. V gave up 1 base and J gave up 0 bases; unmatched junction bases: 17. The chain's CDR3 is CASSLAEFRGRLFMNTEAFF. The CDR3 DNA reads TGTGCCAGCAGCTTAGCGGAGTTCAGGGGGAGGTTATTCATGAACACTGAAGCTTTCTTT.

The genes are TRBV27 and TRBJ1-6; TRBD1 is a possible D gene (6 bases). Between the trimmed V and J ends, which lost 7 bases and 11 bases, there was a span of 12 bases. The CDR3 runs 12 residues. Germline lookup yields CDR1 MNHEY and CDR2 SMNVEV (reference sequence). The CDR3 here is CASTRGGTPLHF. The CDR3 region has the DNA TGTGCCAGCACCAGGGGTGGTACACCCCTCCACTTT.